These 9 T cell receptor beta chains were all obtained from the same sample, sequenced in a study of shared clonotypes between healthy human individuals. The method was immunoSEQ multiplex PCR; TCRdb's version includes in-frame clones alone and lacks a portion of them. Of approximately 810,000 clones listed, 90% to 95% were seen once; the top ten hold less than 25%. Terminally differentiated effector memory CD45RA+ cells were excluded by CCR7 positive selection of CD45RO-negative cells. The sample taken for sequencing was naive CD8+ T cells sorted from blood. The receptors stem from a man aged 30 to 39 in good health.

The chain uses TRBV7-9 and TRBJ2-3, with D unclear. The CDR3 contains 12 residues. Trimming removed 2 bases from V and 5 bases from J, with 5 bases in between. The germline CDR1 and CDR2 sequences are SEHNR and FQNEAQ (reference sequence). The CDR3 is CASSLSVDTQYF. The CDR3 region has the DNA TGTGCCAGCAGCTTAAGTGTAGATACGCAGTATTTT.

This clone was found once. This chain joins TRBV29-1 and TRBJ1-4; D is perhaps TRBD1 (6 bases). The V gene lost 4 bases and the J gene lost 8 bases, with 17 bases spanning the gap. This CDR3 has 14 residues. CDR1 SQVTM and CDR2 ANQGSEA come from the germline V gene. The CDR3 sequence is CSVAQSGEWEKLFF. DNA of the CDR3: TGCAGCGTTGCGCAATCAGGGGAATGGGAAAAACTGTTTTTT.

The rearrangement uses TRBV27 and TRBJ2-2; the match to TRBD2 covers 12 bases. V shed 4 bases, J shed 3 bases, and the junction held 6 bases outside the gene matches. The germline V gene encodes CDR1 MNHEY and CDR2 SMNVEV (reference sequence). CDR3 size: 17 residues. The CDR3 sequence: CASSSLLAGGYTGELFF. The CDR3 region has the DNA TGTGCCAGCAGTTCGTTACTAGCGGGGGGATACACCGGGGAGCTGTTTTTT.

This clone appeared a single time. This chain connects TRBV18 to TRBJ1-3; D remains ambiguous. This CDR3 contains 21 residues. Germline V lookup: CDR1 KGHSH, CDR2 LQKENI. With 4 bases removed from V and 3 bases from J, the gap between germline ends came to 31 bases. The CDR3 spells CASSQSPPVIGSLENGNTIYF. The CDR3 DNA reads as TGTGCCAGCTCACAATCCCCGCCGGTAATCGGTAGCTTGGAGAATGGAAACACCATATATTTT.

This sequence joins TRBV2 and TRBJ2-1, with D possibly TRBD2 on 6 matching bases. The V end was cut by 6 bases, the J end by 2 bases, with 14 bases between. The CDR3 runs 15 residues. Germline V gene data show CDR1 as SNHLY and CDR2 as FYNNEI. The CDR3, as DNA: TGTGCCAGCAGCGTGTATGCGGGAACCTACAATGAGCAGTTCTTC. It translates to CASSVYAGTYNEQFF.

This rearrangement joins TRBV7-9 to TRBJ2-1, with D maybe TRBD2 (5 bases). This CDR3 comprises 13 residues. The V end lost 6 bases, the J end lost 8 bases, and 14 bases lay between the germline ends. The germline V gene encodes CDR1 SEHNR and CDR2 FQNEAQ (reference sequence). CDR3 DNA: TGTGCCAGCAGAGACGCCGGGATGGATGAGCAGTTCTTC. Translating gives CASRDAGMDEQFF. Combining the CDR3 with reference TRBV7-9 and TRBJ2-1 gives the whole variable domain DTGVSQNPRHKITKRGQNVTFRCDPISEHNRLYWYRQTLGQGPEFLTYFQNEAQLEKSRLLSDRFSAERPKGSFSTLEIQRTEQGDSAMYLCASRDAGMDEQFFGPGTRLTVL.

The V and J genes are TRBV4-1 and TRBJ2-7; D might be TRBD1 or TRBD2, each matching 6 bases. The CDR3 contains 15 residues. Germline V gives CDR1 MGHRA, CDR2 YSYEKL. The V and J ends lost 0 bases and 6 bases respectively, with 15 bases between them. CDR3 loop: CASSQEQGLFAEQYF. The DNA of the CDR3 is TGCGCCAGCAGCCAAGAACAGGGACTTTTCGCCGAGCAGTACTTC.

The rearrangement uses TRBV13 and TRBJ2-2; D is uncertain. The CDR3 runs 15 residues. Germline CDR1 and CDR2: PRHDT and FYEKMQ (reference sequence). Trimming removed 3 bases from V and 5 bases from J, with 13 bases in between. The CDR3 sequence is CASSFVRAGTGELFF. The CDR3, as DNA: TGTGCCAGCAGCTTTGTTAGGGCCGGGACCGGGGAGCTGTTTTTT.

CDR3 nucleotide sequence: TGTGCCAGCAGCTCGAGGCCAGCAGGCTACGAGCAGTACTTC. Protein sequence: CASSSRPAGYEQYF. The genes are TRBV7-8 and TRBJ2-7; unclear D gene. CDR1 is SGHVS and CDR2 is FQNEAQ in the germline V gene. V gave up 4 bases and J gave up 3 bases, with 13 bases separating them. The length of the CDR3 is 14 residues.